This is a list of T cell receptor beta chains from one sample in a study of blood T cell repertoires in COVID-19. TCRdb's copy holds only in-frame clones and misses some; the assay was immunoSEQ multiplex PCR. The table records 250,000 or so clones, 91% of them present only once. The sequenced sample was PBMCs or T cells enriched from blood (not recorded which). The receptor set was obtained from a middle-aged man who had been exposed to COVID-19. CDR3s include the opening cysteine and the closing phenylalanine or tryptophan. The D gene is left open where the match is weak.

d_gene: TRBD1
v_gene: TRBV5-1
CDR3aa: CASSLGTGTNEQFF

d_gene: NA
v_gene: TRBV4-2
CDR3aa: CASSQVLQSNQPQHF

d_gene: TRBD1
v_gene: TRBV5-5
CDR3aa: CASSLGRGISNQPQHF

d_gene: TRBD1
v_gene: TRBV9
CDR3aa: CASSAAGGPKEKLFF

d_gene: TRBD2
v_gene: TRBV19
CDR3aa: CASSTGLAGTYEQYF

d_gene: NA
v_gene: TRBV5-1
CDR3aa: CASSLGNSLAGETQYF

d_gene: NA
v_gene: TRBV14
CDR3aa: CASSHSNRVSYNSPLHF

d_gene: NA
v_gene: TRBV30
CDR3aa: CAWSFREKETQYF

d_gene: NA
v_gene: TRBV6-5
CDR3aa: CASSTIRDSDQPQHF

d_gene: TRBD1
v_gene: TRBV28
CDR3aa: CASSLGTGGTEAFF

d_gene: TRBD2
v_gene: TRBV7-3
CDR3aa: CASSLSPSGDTQYF

d_gene: NA
v_gene: TRBV9
CDR3aa: CASSVGRGNQPQHF

d_gene: NA
v_gene: TRBV9
CDR3aa: CASSPQVGLETQYF

d_gene: NA
v_gene: TRBV4-2
CDR3aa: CASSRGLHGYTF

d_gene: NA
v_gene: TRBV7-8
CDR3aa: CASSLGGNSEKLFF

d_gene: NA
v_gene: TRBV5-1
CDR3aa: CASSLESGIVEAFF

d_gene: TRBD1
v_gene: TRBV7-3
CDR3aa: CASSLGTGPYNEQFF

d_gene: TRBD1
v_gene: TRBV6-5
CDR3aa: CASSYSTGDGYTF

d_gene: TRBD1
v_gene: TRBV10-3
CDR3aa: CAITPRTGNGAGANVLTF

d_gene: TRBD1
v_gene: TRBV5-1
CDR3aa: CASSAGTVYNEKLFF

d_gene: NA
v_gene: TRBV3-1/TRBV3-2
CDR3aa: CASSDGRGSTYEQYF

d_gene: NA
v_gene: TRBV7-9
CDR3aa: CASSLGRSPNYGYTF

d_gene: NA
v_gene: TRBV11-2
CDR3aa: CASSLEFTAGNTGELFF

d_gene: NA
v_gene: TRBV24-1
CDR3aa: CATSGSAGVGETQYF

d_gene: TRBD1
v_gene: TRBV7-9
CDR3aa: CASSLEDRGPGYTF

d_gene: TRBD1
v_gene: TRBV28
CDR3aa: CASAGTENEKLFF

d_gene: NA
v_gene: TRBV19
CDR3aa: CASSKGDLEAFF

d_gene: TRBD2
v_gene: TRBV7-9
CDR3aa: CASSLGATSGSTGETQYF

d_gene: TRBD1
v_gene: TRBV5-6
CDR3aa: CASSLLTGLTGKTQYF

d_gene: NA
v_gene: TRBV6-5
CDR3aa: CASCALDSSGTQYF

d_gene: NA
v_gene: TRBV19
CDR3aa: CASSIAGVSYNEQFF

d_gene: TRBD1
v_gene: TRBV6-5
CDR3aa: CASSPTGGSSYEQYF

d_gene: TRBD1
v_gene: TRBV30
CDR3aa: CAWSVGRGQNQPQHF

d_gene: NA
v_gene: TRBV4-3
CDR3aa: CASSQDPKRGTSGNTIYF

d_gene: NA
v_gene: TRBV2
CDR3aa: CASSDRQATYEQYF

d_gene: TRBD1
v_gene: TRBV7-9
CDR3aa: CASSLRDREHEKLFF

d_gene: NA
v_gene: TRBV28
CDR3aa: CASSLVAGEQYF

d_gene: NA
v_gene: TRBV27
CDR3aa: CASSSIDSTDTQYF

d_gene: NA
v_gene: TRBV12-3/TRBV12-4
CDR3aa: CASSSGFNQPQHF

d_gene: TRBD2
v_gene: TRBV29-1
CDR3aa: CSVGGSGFYEQYF

d_gene: NA
v_gene: TRBV7-6
CDR3aa: CASRSAAGVDYEQYF

d_gene: NA
v_gene: TRBV9
CDR3aa: CASSVGTAIVYEQYF

d_gene: TRBD2
v_gene: TRBV12-5
CDR3aa: CASGPTSGRNNEQFF

d_gene: TRBD1
v_gene: TRBV9
CDR3aa: CASSVETGGVDTQYF

d_gene: NA
v_gene: TRBV7-9
CDR3aa: CASSLRSGDVTEAFF

d_gene: NA
v_gene: TRBV21-1
CDR3aa: CASSKAYQPQHF

d_gene: NA
v_gene: TRBV5-6
CDR3aa: CASSYRRGIFDTIYF

d_gene: NA
v_gene: TRBV9
CDR3aa: CASSVVQGNEQFF

d_gene: NA
v_gene: TRBV21-1
CDR3aa: CASSKRPCRGQDISGRSDYEQYF

d_gene: TRBD1
v_gene: TRBV7-9
CDR3aa: CASSFPLGQVATNEKLFF

d_gene: NA
v_gene: TRBV28
CDR3aa: CASSSRNTIYF

d_gene: TRBD1
v_gene: TRBV13
CDR3aa: CASSFLTGISSGANVLTF

d_gene: NA
v_gene: TRBV12-3/TRBV12-4
CDR3aa: CASSFSLRGAFF

d_gene: TRBD1
v_gene: TRBV5-1
CDR3aa: CASSLGGTGAAYGYTF

d_gene: TRBD2
v_gene: TRBV9
CDR3aa: CASSEGSGSSYEQYF

d_gene: NA
v_gene: TRBV19
CDR3aa: CASSIQVHQPQHF

d_gene: NA
v_gene: TRBV28
CDR3aa: CASSLQGRTGELFF